These 8 T cell receptor beta chains originate from one sample sequenced in a study of blood T cell repertoires in COVID-19 (TCRdb year 2020). Receptor libraries were prepared by the immunoSEQ multiplex PCR assay. TCRdb's version of the immuneACCESS table is confined to in-frame rearrangements and falls short of the full clone set. An unresolved V gene accounts for under half of the shortfall where checked; the remainder is of unknown origin. In this sample the table shows about 30,000 clones, 89% of which occur a single time. Of the sample, about 26% falls within the top ten clones. Sequencing was carried out using peripheral blood. The receptors here all came from a man aged 80 or over with acute or convalescent COVID-19.

This clone appeared a few times. The chain joins TRBV7-2 to TRBJ1-2; 7 nucleotides match TRBD1. Germline V gene data show CDR1 as SGHTA and CDR2 as FQGNSA. The CDR3 sequence is 13 residues long. Germline trimming cut 4 bases from V and 8 bases from J; bases unmatched to any gene: 7. The CDR3 loop is CASSYGQVEGYTF. The CDR3 region has the DNA TGTGCCAGCAGCTACGGACAGGTGGAAGGCTACACCTTC.

The chain has TRBV27 and TRBJ1-2, with a weak D call TRBD1 (5 bases). Germline V lookup: CDR1 MNHEY, CDR2 SMNVEV (reference sequence). V lost 0 bases, J lost 8 bases, and 10 bases lay in between. The CDR3 has 13 residues. This CDR3 reads CASSLSRVQGYTF. The CDR3 nucleotides are TGTGCCAGCAGTTTATCCAGGGTACAAGGCTACACCTTC.

This chain uses TRBV5-1 with TRBJ1-1; TRBD1 agrees at 8 bases. Germline V CDR1 and CDR2: SGHRS, YFSETQ. J lost 7 bases, V lost 2 bases, and 1 base had no gene match. CDR3 length equals 12 residues. CDR3 loop: CASSFGQGEAFF. In DNA form, the CDR3 reads TGCGCCAGCAGCTTTGGACAGGGTGAAGCTTTCTTT.

The V call is TRBV10-3, the J call TRBJ2-2, with D possibly being TRBD2 (5 bases). Germline-derived CDR1 and CDR2 are ENHRY and SYGVKD. This CDR3 has 13 amino acids. Trimming left V 5 bases short and J 2 bases short, with 6 bases between. CDR3 nucleotide sequence: TGTGCCATCAGTCGGGGAAACACCGGGGAGCTGTTTTTT. It specifies CAISRGNTGELFF.

This rearrangement joins TRBV5-1 to TRBJ2-7; TRBD1 aligns across 7 bases. Unmatched junction bases numbered 5, after V lost 4 bases and J lost 1 base. Germline V CDR1 and CDR2: SGHRS, YFSETQ. The CDR3 runs to 14 residues. The CDR3 nucleotides read TGCGCCAGCAGCCACCAACAGGGGTCCTACGAGCAGTACTTC. This translates into CASSHQQGSYEQYF.

The chain carries TRBV14 and TRBJ2-2, with D perhaps TRBD1 (6 bases). Germline values: CDR1 SGHDN, CDR2 FVKESK. V lost 2 bases and J 2 bases, leaving 9 bases between the germline ends. There are 15 residues in the CDR3. The CDR3 bases are TGTGCCAGCAGCCAACTGGACAGCAACACCGGGGAGCTGTTTTTT. This codes for CASSQLDSNTGELFF. The full variable domain, its missing parts supplied by reference TRBV14 and TRBJ2-2, is EAGVTQFPSHSVIEKGQTVTLRCDPISGHDNLYWYRRVMGKEIKFLLHFVKESKQDESGMPNNRFLAERTGGTYSTLKVQPAELEDSGVYFCASSQLDSNTGELFFGEGSRLTVL.

The genes are TRBV2 and TRBJ2-7; a possible D gene is TRBD2 (5 bases). Trimming shortened V by 4 bases and J by 6 bases, and 10 bases separated the two germline ends. The CDR3 covers 12 residues. Germline CDR1 reads SNHLY; CDR2 reads FYNNEI. In nucleotides, the CDR3 is TGTGCCAGCAGTGCCGGGGTAGGCGAGCAGTACTTC. Its protein product is CASSAGVGEQYF.

The chain carries TRBV6-5 and TRBJ2-1; 9 nucleotides match TRBD2. CDR1 and CDR2 from the germline V gene are MNHEY and SVGAGI. The CDR3 runs 13 residues. V lost 8 bases and J lost 9; bases outside the gene matches: 8. The CDR3 nucleotides are TGTGCCAGCGCCAGCGGGAGGTGGGGTGAGCAGTTCTTC. Its protein product is CASASGRWGEQFF.